Listed here are 21 T cell receptor beta chains from one sample, sequenced in a study of blood T cell repertoires in COVID-19. Generated by immunoSEQ multiplex PCR, the TCRdb table keeps only in-frame clones and is missing some. This table has approximately 180,000 clones, approximately 89% appearing once. The sequenced sample consisted of PBMCs or T cells enriched from blood (not recorded which). Receptor source: a woman between 35 and 50 years old with acute COVID-19.

The V call is TRBV12-3 or TRBV12-4, the J call TRBJ2-5; D is possibly TRBD1 (6 bases). The CDR3 sequence is 13 residues long. V shed 9 bases and J shed 3 bases, with 14 bases lying between them. CDR3 sequence (DNA): TGTGCCAGTAGGACCTCAGGGGAAGAGACCCAGTACTTC. As protein: CASRTSGEETQYF.

The rearrangement joins TRBV7-3 to TRBJ2-1, with 9 bases matching TRBD2. V shed 2 bases, J shed 5 bases, and the junction held 10 bases outside the gene matches. Germline V lookup: CDR1 SGHTA, CDR2 FQGTGA. This CDR3 is built from 17 residues. CDR3 residues: CASSLRGSGSLDNEQFF. The CDR3 DNA follows: TGTGCCAGCAGCTTACGGGGTAGCGGGAGTCTCGACAATGAGCAGTTCTTC. The variable domain in full, with the rest retrieved from reference TRBV7-3 and TRBJ2-1, is GAGVSQTPSNKVTEKGKYVELRCDPISGHTALYWYRQSLGQGPEFLIYFQGTGAADDSGLPNDRFFAVRPEGSVSTLKIQRTERGDSAVYLCASSLRGSGSLDNEQFFGPGTRLTVL.

The chain couples TRBV10-3 to TRBJ1-4; D gene uncertain. Germline V gives CDR1 ENHRY, CDR2 SYGVKD. The V gene lost 2 bases and the J gene lost 7 bases, with 11 bases spanning the gap. The CDR3 totals 14 residues. CDR3 amino acids: CAISETELGEKLFF. CDR3 coding DNA: TGTGCCATCAGTGAGACAGAGTTAGGTGAAAAACTGTTTTTT.

The rearrangement joins TRBV13 to TRBJ2-2; D may be TRBD1 (5 bases). Trimming cost V 3 bases and J 3 bases, with 8 bases left between them. This CDR3 is built from 14 residues. Germline V gives CDR1 PRHDT, CDR2 FYEKMQ (reference sequence). CDR3 in amino acids: CASSFLRDTGELFF. In nucleotides, the CDR3 is TGTGCCAGCAGCTTCCTCAGGGACACCGGGGAGCTGTTTTTT.

The chain recombines TRBV27 with TRBJ1-2, with a weak D call TRBD1 (6 bases). Trimming cost V 3 bases and J 3 bases, with 14 bases left between them. CDR3 length equals 15 residues. From germline, CDR1 is MNHEY and CDR2 SMNVEV (reference sequence). The CDR3 sequence is CASSLVPGADYGYTF. DNA for the CDR3: TGTGCCAGCAGTTTGGTCCCAGGGGCGGACTATGGCTACACCTTC.

This clone was seen a few times. The rearrangement links TRBV27 to TRBJ2-1; D is possibly TRBD2 (6 bases). Trimming removed 1 base at V and 8 bases at J, with 12 bases between. CDR3 length: 14 residues. CDR1 MNHEY and CDR2 SMNVEV come from the germline V gene (reference sequence). As DNA, the CDR3 is TGTGCCAGCAGTTTATTCGGGAGCGTCGATGAGCAGTTCTTC. Its translation is CASSLFGSVDEQFF.

This chain links TRBV7-8 with TRBJ1-5; D remains ambiguous. Germline loops: CDR1 SGHVS, CDR2 FQNEAQ. V shed 4 bases and J shed 1 base, with 5 bases lying between them. This CDR3 contains 13 residues. The CDR3 DNA reads as TGTGCCAGCAGCTACGCGAGCAATCAGCCCCAGCATTTT. This translates into CASSYASNQPQHF.

This chain uses TRBV29-1 with TRBJ2-2; D is perhaps TRBD2 (7 bases). The CDR3 consists of 14 residues. From germline, CDR1 is SQVTM and CDR2 ANQGSEA. With 1 base removed from V and 6 bases from J, the gap between germline ends came to 12 bases. The CDR3 nucleotides read TGCAGCGTTGAAGGCGGGGGCGGGCCCGGGGAGCTGTTTTTT. Translated, it gives CSVEGGGGPGELFF.

This sequence joins TRBV19 and TRBJ2-2; no clear D gene. Looked up from germline, CDR1 is LNHDA and CDR2 is SQIVND (reference sequence). CDR3 length: 14 amino acids. Trimming stripped 4 bases from V and 4 bases from J, with 10 bases between. CDR3 sequence: CASSTGVGTGELFF. The CDR3 bases are TGTGCCAGTAGTACGGGTGTCGGCACCGGGGAGCTGTTTTTT.

This chain uses TRBV27 with TRBJ1-1; maybe TRBD1 (6 bases). The length of the CDR3 is 15 residues. Germline CDR1 reads MNHEY; CDR2 reads SMNVEV (reference sequence). Trimming removed 2 bases from V and 0 bases from J, with 10 bases in between. The CDR3 region is CASSLLQGLNTEAFF. The CDR3 DNA is TGTGCCAGCAGTTTACTCCAGGGGCTGAACACTGAAGCTTTCTTT.

The rearrangement joins TRBV9 to TRBJ1-4, with a tentative D call TRBD1 (6 bases). The CDR3 runs to 13 residues. Between the trimmed V and J ends, which lost 4 bases and 4 bases, there was a span of 8 bases. The germline gives CDR1 SGDLS, CDR2 YYNGEE. CDR3 protein: CASSPDSNEKLFF. The DNA for the CDR3 is TGTGCCAGCAGCCCGGACAGTAATGAAAAACTGTTTTTT.

This chain joins TRBV6-1 and TRBJ1-5, with D unresolved. Germline CDR1 is MNHNS and CDR2 is SASEGT. The CDR3 contains 12 residues. V dropped 3 bases and J dropped 7 bases, with 7 bases sitting between them. The CDR3 spells CASSEAGQPQHF. Written as DNA, the CDR3 is TGTGCCAGCAGTGAGGCAGGACAGCCCCAGCATTTT.

The chain couples TRBV6-6 to TRBJ1-3; D not certain. This CDR3 spans 14 amino acids. Germline loops: CDR1 MNHNY, CDR2 SVGAGI (reference sequence). V shed 6 bases and J shed 0 bases, with 9 bases lying between them. CDR3 sequence: CASRPGSSGNTIYF. The CDR3 bases are TGTGCCAGCAGACCCGGGAGCTCTGGAAACACCATATATTTT.

The chain is built from TRBV7-8 and TRBJ2-2; 12 nucleotides line up with TRBD2. CDR1 is SGHVS and CDR2 is FQNEAQ in the germline V gene. The junction had 6 bases not matched to a gene; V was cut back by 4 bases and J by 3 bases. This CDR3 has 17 residues. The CDR3 bases are TGTGCCAGCAGCTCCGTGCTAGCGGGAGGGGACACCGGGGAGCTGTTTTTT. Translation gives CASSSVLAGGDTGELFF.

V usage is TRBV4-1 and J usage is TRBJ1-3; TRBD1 might be the D (5 bases). The germline gives CDR1 MGHRA, CDR2 YSYEKL. Trimming removed 8 bases at V and 1 base at J, with 15 bases between. The CDR3 consists of 15 residues. For the CDR3, the DNA is TGCGCCAGCGGACCAGACAGAGCTTCTGGAAACACCATATATTTT. Its protein is CASGPDRASGNTIYF.

This rearrangement joins TRBV9 to TRBJ1-2; 8 nucleotides line up with TRBD1. The CDR3 sequence is 14 residues long. The V and J ends lost 3 bases and 5 bases, in that order; junction bases with no gene match: 6. Germline CDR1 is SGDLS and CDR2 is YYNGEE. DNA for the CDR3: TGTGCCAGCAGCGAAGGACAGGGAACTTATGGCTACACCTTC. Translation gives CASSEGQGTYGYTF.

This chain links TRBV30 with TRBJ2-7; D is undetermined. The CDR3 has 12 amino acids. With 2 bases removed from V and 9 bases from J, the gap between germline ends came to 14 bases. Germline V CDR1 and CDR2: GTSNPN, SVGIG (reference sequence). As DNA, the CDR3 is TGTGCCTGGAGTCGAGGTAATCGAGGGCAGTACTTC. This translates into CAWSRGNRGQYF.

CDR3 bases: TGCAGTGCTACCAGCTCCTACGAGCAGTACTTC. Translation gives CSATSSYEQYF. The rearrangement joins TRBV20-1 to TRBJ2-7; no definite D call. The CDR3 has 11 residues. Germline-derived CDR1 and CDR2 are DFQATT and SNEGSKA (reference sequence). Trimming cost V 4 bases and J 0 bases, with 4 bases left between them.

V and J are TRBV29-1 and TRBJ2-1; TRBD2 aligns across 9 bases. CDR3 length: 15 amino acids. J was trimmed by 6 bases and V by 4 bases; bases with no gene match: 10. Germline V CDR1 and CDR2: SQVTM, ANQGSEA. Written as DNA, the CDR3 is TGCAGCGTTGGCGACTTAGCGGGGGCCTCCAATGAGCAGTTCTTC. Its translation is CSVGDLAGASNEQFF.

V usage is TRBV3-1 (or the pseudogene TRBV3-2) and J usage is TRBJ1-2; the match to TRBD1 covers 11 bases. V lost 1 base, J lost 3 bases, and 10 bases stayed unmatched. Germline V gene data show CDR1 as LGHDT and CDR2 as YNNKEL (reference sequence). This CDR3 region has 18 residues. This CDR3 reads CASSQVRTGGEWDYGYTF. CDR3 coding DNA: TGTGCCAGCAGCCAAGTCCGGACAGGGGGCGAATGGGACTATGGCTACACCTTC.

The CDR3 loop is CASSNSTDYEQYF. DNA of the CDR3: TGTGCCAGCAGCAATTCGACAGACTACGAGCAGTACTTC. The V gene is TRBV21-1, the J gene TRBJ2-7; TRBD1 reflects the table's D call only, with no check against the DNA. TRBV21-1 is described as a pseudogene. This CDR3 contains 13 residues.